This T cell receptor (beta chain) is drawn from a study of cytomegalovirus exposure and HLA in healthy donors. General study results and limits: There were around 160 TCR beta chains listed as cytomegalovirus-associated.

Among the roughly 120 subjects of the validation cohort, separate from the approximately 660-subject first cohort, were the donors. The method was immunoSEQ multiplex PCR; TCRdb's version includes in-frame clones alone and lacks a portion of them. The sample has around 70,000 clones, 94% seen once. Concerning this clone itself: Its cognate antigen is unknown.

The sequence derives from a man younger than 35 in good health and CMV-seropositive. The specimen was PBMCs.

The CDR3 spells CASTQGGQPQHF. The CDR3 DNA reads as TGTGCCAGCACCCAGGGTGGTCAGCCCCAGCATTTT. V usage is TRBV28 and J usage is TRBJ1-5, with D possibly TRBD1 on 5 matching bases. This CDR3 comprises 12 residues. With 7 bases removed from V and 6 bases from J, the gap between germline ends came to 10 bases. Germline CDR1 reads MDHEN; CDR2 reads SYDVKM.